This T cell receptor beta chain came from a study of STAT3 mutations in large granular lymphocyte leukemia. General study results and limits: In about 30% of the 18 patients, new TCR clonotypes emerged after therapy. Every T-cell large granular lymphocyte leukemia patient had at least one immunodominant TCR beta clonotype. In several patients, dominant TCR clone burden exceeded STAT3 mutant burden.

Comments on this clone: Its specificity is unknown.

Average productive template count per sample was some 44,000. The repertoire was sequenced with immunoSEQ multiplex PCR; TCRdb's copy has only in-frame clones and lacks some. The sample lists about 4,400 clones, 80% to 85% occurring once. In germline, CDR1 is SGHTA, CDR2 FQGNSA. The CDR3 consists of 14 residues. V was pared by 5 bases and J by 0 bases, with 9 bases between. The chain has TRBV7-2 and TRBJ2-3, with D perhaps TRBD1 (6 bases). The TCR was taken from a man between 35 and 55 years old with T-cell large granular lymphocyte leukemia. Some clones in this sample may be carry-over from other donors' samples. Sequencing was performed on peripheral blood mononuclear cells. The CDR3 DNA sequence: TGTGCCAGCAGCCCGGGACACAGCACAGATACGCAGTATTTT. Its translation: CASSPGHSTDTQYF.